These 18 T cell receptor beta chains share one sample of origin, sequenced in a study of blood T cell repertoires in COVID-19. The assay was immunoSEQ multiplex PCR, and TCRdb's table has in-frame clones only and misses some. The data show approximately 330,000 clones, nearly 90% seen once. The sample consisted of peripheral blood. The source is a woman aged 40 to 49 with COVID-19, enrolled during active disease.

V and J are TRBV9 and TRBJ2-1, with 7 bases matching TRBD1. Per germline, CDR1 SGDLS and CDR2 YYNGEE. V lost 3 bases to trimming and J lost 0 bases; unmatched junction nucleotides: 9. The CDR3 spans 17 residues. The CDR3 sequence: CASSAKMTGNSYNEQFF. CDR3 in DNA: TGTGCCAGCAGCGCAAAAATGACAGGGAACTCCTACAATGAGCAGTTCTTC.

The J gene is TRBJ2-5, the V gene TRBV30; D is perhaps TRBD1 (6 bases). Germline V lookup: CDR1 GTSNPN, CDR2 SVGIG (reference sequence). The CDR3 has 15 amino acids. The V end was cut by 2 bases, the J end by 1 base, with 14 bases between. The CDR3 nucleotides are TGTGCCTGGAGTCCTGGGGGCCCCGTCCAAGAGACCCAGTACTTC. This sequence encodes CAWSPGGPVQETQYF. The variable domain in full, with the rest retrieved from reference TRBV30 and TRBJ2-5, is SQTIHQWPATLVQPVGSPLSLECTVEGTSNPNLYWYRQAAGRGLQLLFYSVGIGQISSEVPQNLSASRPQDRQFILSSKKLLLSDSGFYLCAWSPGGPVQETQYFGPGTRLLVL.

CDR3 bases: TGCGCCAGCAGCCAAGGTGGGACTAGCGGGGCGGCAGAGACCCAGTACTTC. Translated: CASSQGGTSGAAETQYF. The chain is built from TRBV4-3 and TRBJ2-5, with 13 bases fitting TRBD2. The V gene's germline CDR1 is LGHNA and CDR2 YSLEER. V shed 1 base, J shed 4 bases, and the junction held 6 bases outside the gene matches. CDR3 length equals 17 residues.

This chain connects TRBV7-9 to TRBJ2-2, with D hard to call. V gave up 2 bases and J gave up 14 bases, with 15 bases separating them. The CDR3 covers 13 residues. Germline loops: CDR1 SEHNR, CDR2 FQNEAQ (reference sequence). The CDR3 DNA sequence: TGTGCCAGCAGCTTACGGATTCAGAGGAAACTGTTTTTT. Protein sequence: CASSLRIQRKLFF.

This chain joins TRBV18 and TRBJ2-7, with D unclear. The CDR3 totals 14 residues. V shed 3 bases and J shed 6 bases, with 15 bases lying between them. Per germline, CDR1 KGHSH and CDR2 LQKENI. The CDR3 DNA reads TGTGCCAGCTCACCGTCCGTTGCTGGCTCCGAGCAGTACTTC. This gives the protein CASSPSVAGSEQYF.

The chain combines TRBV30 with TRBJ1-6; no reliable D call. Germline CDR1 GTSNPN, CDR2 SVGIG (reference sequence). The CDR3 extends over 15 amino acids. Trimming stripped 0 bases from V and 7 bases from J, with 13 bases between. The CDR3 DNA reads as TGTGCCTGGAGTGTACGGGGTTTGAGGAATTCACCCCTCCACTTT. As protein: CAWSVRGLRNSPLHF.

The chain has TRBV30 and TRBJ2-7; TRBD2 might be the D (5 bases). Trimming took off 5 bases at V and 7 bases at J, with 15 bases between the two ends. This CDR3 region has 12 residues. Looked up from germline, CDR1 is GTSNPN and CDR2 is SVGIG (reference sequence). For the CDR3, the DNA is TGTGCCTGGGTAGGAGGTTCGGGGGAGCAGTACTTC. Its protein is CAWVGGSGEQYF.

The rearrangement links TRBV18 to TRBJ1-2; the D is unclear. Trimming took 2 bases from V and 3 from J, leaving 7 bases between them. The CDR3 loop spans 13 amino acids. Germline lookup yields CDR1 KGHSH and CDR2 LQKENI. CDR3 protein: CASSPEDYYGYTF. The DNA of the CDR3 is TGTGCCAGCTCACCAGAAGACTACTATGGCTACACCTTC.

The chain links TRBV6-6 to TRBJ2-7; 9 bases map to TRBD1. The CDR3 consists of 15 residues. The trim removed 6 bases at V and 2 bases at J, leaving 8 bases unmatched. Looked up from germline, CDR1 is MNHNY and CDR2 is SVGAGI (reference sequence). In DNA form, the CDR3 reads TGTGCCAGCAGCACTACAGGGGGCCCCACCTACGAGCAGTACTTC. This gives the protein CASSTTGGPTYEQYF.

This chain connects TRBV30 to TRBJ1-3; 7 bases fit TRBD1. The germline gives CDR1 GTSNPN, CDR2 SVGIG (reference sequence). Trimming cost V 4 bases and J 2 bases; bases outside gene matches: 11. The CDR3 extends over 16 amino acids. CDR3 sequence reads: CAWTPRRTGAGNTIYF. As DNA, the CDR3 is TGTGCCTGGACCCCCCGGCGAACAGGGGCTGGAAACACCATATATTTT.

The genes are TRBV28 and TRBJ1-6; 7 bases are a match to TRBD1. Unmatched junction bases numbered 11, after V lost 6 bases and J lost 18 bases. Germline-derived CDR1 and CDR2 are MDHEN and SYDVKM. CDR3 size: 12 residues. Written as DNA, the CDR3 is TGTGCCAGCAGGGGGGACAGCCATTATCGCCACTTT. It encodes CASRGDSHYRHF.

This clone appeared a few times. The chain joins TRBV28 to TRBJ1-1; no reliable D call. V was cut by 0 bases and J by 5 bases, with 13 bases left in between. The CDR3 covers 15 residues. Germline V CDR1 and CDR2: MDHEN, SYDVKM. The CDR3 nucleotides read TGTGCCAGCAGTTTATGGGCAGGCGGAGGGACTGAAGCTTTCTTT. Its protein is CASSLWAGGGTEAFF.

The chain uses TRBV2 and TRBJ1-5; TRBD1 might be the D (5 bases). From germline, CDR1 is SNHLY and CDR2 FYNNEI. The CDR3 is 14 amino acids. Trimming took off 6 bases at V and 0 bases at J, with 9 bases between the two ends. DNA of the CDR3: TGTGCCAGCAGACAGACAGATAGCAATCAGCCCCAGCATTTT. Translated: CASRQTDSNQPQHF.

The V and J genes are TRBV18 and TRBJ2-5; D remains ambiguous. The CDR3 length is 12 residues. Germline-derived CDR1 and CDR2 are KGHSH and LQKENI. Trimming stripped 6 bases from V and 5 bases from J, with 10 bases between. This CDR3 is CASSLNRETQYF. Here the CDR3 DNA reads TGTGCCAGCTCTCTAAACCGGGAGACCCAGTACTTC.

This clone was seen once. The V call is TRBV7-9, the J call TRBJ1-2; TRBD1 might be the D (6 bases). With 5 bases removed from V and 0 bases from J, the gap between germline ends came to 19 bases. The V gene's germline CDR1 is SEHNR and CDR2 FQNEAQ (reference sequence). This CDR3 is built from 17 residues. CDR3: CASSDFTGRVTNYGYTF. CDR3 nucleotides: TGTGCCAGCAGCGACTTTACAGGGAGGGTTACTAACTATGGCTACACCTTC.

J is TRBJ2-2 and V is TRBV7-2; 8 bases are shared with TRBD1. The CDR3 sequence is 14 residues long. J was trimmed by 4 bases and V by 11 bases; bases with no gene match: 9. Germline CDR1 reads SGHTA; CDR2 reads FQGNSA. The DNA for the CDR3 is TGTGCCGGACAATCAGGGGGCCGCACCGGGGAGCTGTTTTTT. This sequence encodes CAGQSGGRTGELFF.

The chain combines TRBV30 with TRBJ2-7, with 14 bases matching TRBD2. The V segment lost 5 bases and the J segment 6 bases; nucleotides outside the gene matches: 0. Germline CDR1 and CDR2: GTSNPN and SVGIG (reference sequence). CDR3 length equals 12 residues. In nucleotides, the CDR3 is TGTGCCTGGGGACTAGCGGGAGGCGAGCAGTACTTC. Translation: CAWGLAGGEQYF.

This clone occurred once. This sequence joins TRBV19 and TRBJ2-7; D perhaps matches TRBD2 (6 bases). Deletions cut 3 bases from V and 2 bases from J, with 17 bases between. The germline V gene has CDR1 LNHDA and CDR2 SQIVND (reference sequence). The CDR3 covers 16 residues. This CDR3 is CASSMGLGGTPYEQYF. CDR3 nucleotide sequence: TGTGCCAGTAGTATGGGCCTTGGCGGGACCCCCTACGAGCAGTACTTC.